A single sample is the source of the 29 T cell receptor beta chains below, sequenced in a study of TIL therapy for anti-PD-1-resistant metastatic lung cancer. The time point is: pre-treatment sample, taken before nivolumab and TIL therapy. The immunoSEQ assay was v3. Only in-frame clones appear in the TCRdb table, and some are missing; sequencing was by immunoSEQ multiplex PCR. The sample lists fewer than 65,000 clones, about 81% occurring once. The sequencing here drew on blood, taken at baseline. These receptor sequences come from a person between 25 and 79 years old with non-small cell lung cancer.

The chain combines TRBV4-2 with TRBJ1-4; maybe TRBD1 (6 bases). The germline gives CDR1 LGHNA, CDR2 YNFKEQ. The CDR3 consists of 16 residues. V was shortened by 0 bases and J by 3 bases, with 11 bases between the two germline ends. The CDR3 region is CASSQDLQGANEKLFF. CDR3 coding DNA: TGTGCCAGCAGCCAAGATCTACAGGGAGCTAATGAAAAACTGTTTTTT.

This clone is a singleton in its sample. The chain uses TRBV2 and TRBJ2-1, with TRBD2 identical over 7 bases. After removal of 8 bases from V and 10 bases from J, the junction contained 14 bases not matched to a gene. CDR3 size: 14 residues. CDR1 and CDR2 from the germline V gene are SNHLY and FYNNEI. The CDR3 DNA sequence: TGTGCCAGCGGCCGGGACTACACTCTTAGGGAGCAGTTCTTC. Translated: CASGRDYTLREQFF.

The chain is built from TRBV5-1 and TRBJ2-1; D possibly corresponds to TRBD2 (6 bases). Germline-derived CDR1 and CDR2 are SGHRS and YFSETQ. Between the trimmed V and J ends, which lost 3 bases and 0 bases, there was a span of 10 bases. This CDR3 has 15 residues. The CDR3 protein is CASSSGLSSYNEQFF. As DNA, the CDR3 is TGCGCCAGCAGCTCGGGACTTAGCTCCTACAATGAGCAGTTCTTC.

The V gene is TRBV10-3, the J gene TRBJ2-3; 13 nucleotides match TRBD2. V was clipped by 4 bases and J by 1 base; unmatched bases: 2. Germline CDR1 ENHRY, CDR2 SYGVKD. CDR3 length: 16 residues. CDR3 nucleotides: TGTGCCATCAGTGCAGGGACTAGCGGGGGCACAGATACGCAGTATTTT. Its translation is CAISAGTSGGTDTQYF.

The chain joins TRBV5-6 to TRBJ2-3; 10 nucleotides align to TRBD1. The length of the CDR3 is 14 residues. CDR1 and CDR2 from the germline V gene are SGHDT and YYEEEE. J lost 8 bases, V lost 4 bases, and 7 bases had no gene match. The CDR3 DNA follows: TGTGCCAGCAGCACTAGACAGGGGGCTTTTACGCAGTATTTT. The encoded protein is CASSTRQGAFTQYF.

The gene calls are TRBV19 and TRBJ2-7, with D possibly called TRBD1 or TRBD2 (5 bases each). Trimming cost V 6 bases and J 4 bases, with 16 bases left between them. This CDR3 spans 14 amino acids. Germline-derived CDR1 and CDR2 are LNHDA and SQIVND (reference sequence). The CDR3 bases are TGTGCCAGTAGCCCGGGACGGCTGTGGTACGAGCAGTACTTC. Protein: CASSPGRLWYEQYF. Together with reference TRBV19 and TRBJ2-7, the CDR3 gives the full variable domain: DGGITQSPKYLFRKEGQNVTLSCEQNLNHDAMYWYRQDPGQGLRLIYYSQIVNDFQKGDIAEGYSVSREKKESFPLTVTSAQKNPTAFYLCASSPGRLWYEQYFGPGTRLTVT.

V is TRBV4-3 and J is TRBJ1-3; D uncertain. Germline loops: CDR1 LGHNA, CDR2 YSLEER. Trimming took off 2 bases at V and 0 bases at J, with 8 bases between the two ends. This CDR3 is 15 amino acids long. CDR3 DNA sequence: TGCGCCAGCAGCCAAAGACACCCCTCTGGAAACACCATATATTTT. Translation gives CASSQRHPSGNTIYF.

The J gene is TRBJ2-4, the V gene TRBV6-2 or TRBV6-3, with D perhaps matching TRBD1 (7 bases). Germline loops: CDR1 MNHEY, CDR2 SVGEGT. Trimming took off 6 bases at V and 0 bases at J, with 15 bases between the two ends. This CDR3 spans 16 amino acids. The CDR3 nucleotides are TGTGCCAGCAGCCAGGGGGGCCGATTAGCCAAAAACATTCAGTACTTC. Its protein product is CASSQGGRLAKNIQYF.

The chain couples TRBV5-4 to TRBJ2-5; D perhaps matches TRBD2 (5 bases). The CDR3 extends over 16 amino acids. V was trimmed by 4 bases and J by 5 bases, leaving 21 bases between them. Per the germline V gene, CDR1 is SGHNT and CDR2 is YYREEE (reference sequence). CDR3 bases: TGTGCCAGCAGCACGACCCACGGGATTGTACGGGAGACCCAGTACTTC. Translating it yields CASSTTHGIVRETQYF.

The chain links TRBV20-1 to TRBJ2-3; 13 bases fit TRBD2. CDR3 length: 16 residues. Germline assignment: CDR1 DFQATT and CDR2 SNEGSKA (reference sequence). V lost 6 bases to trimming and J lost 3 bases; unmatched junction nucleotides: 9. DNA for the CDR3: TGCAGTGCCAGTTCCGAACTAGCGGGGGGGACAGATACGCAGTATTTT. Residues: CSASSELAGGTDTQYF.

This sequence joins TRBV7-2 and TRBJ2-7; 7 bases are shared with TRBD1. Germline values: CDR1 SGHTA, CDR2 FQGNSA. Germline trimming cut 5 bases from V and 2 bases from J; bases unmatched to any gene: 3. The CDR3 is 13 residues long. Written as DNA, the CDR3 is TGTGCCAGCAGCGCTGACAGGGCCTACGAGCAGTACTTC. It encodes CASSADRAYEQYF.

The chain uses TRBV30 and TRBJ2-5; possible D gene TRBD1, 6 bases. The germline V gene has CDR1 GTSNPN and CDR2 SVGIG (reference sequence). The CDR3 loop spans 16 amino acids. Trimming pared 4 bases from V and 4 bases from J, leaving 22 bases between. CDR3: CAWTGGLQGRLETQYF. In DNA form, the CDR3 reads TGTGCCTGGACTGGCGGGCTACAGGGAAGGCTAGAGACCCAGTACTTC.

V and J are TRBV19 and TRBJ1-1; D might be TRBD1 (6 bases). V shed 8 bases and J shed 4 bases, with 14 bases lying between them. Looked up from germline, CDR1 is LNHDA and CDR2 is SQIVND (reference sequence). CDR3 size: 13 residues. CDR3 protein: CASSSQGATEAFF. The CDR3 DNA is TGTGCCAGTTCGTCACAGGGAGCCACTGAAGCTTTCTTT.

V and J are TRBV18 and TRBJ2-1; 10 nucleotides agree with TRBD2. In germline, CDR1 is KGHSH, CDR2 LQKENI. The CDR3 spans 14 residues. V shed 8 bases and J 2 bases; nucleotides not matched to a gene: 3. The CDR3, as DNA: TGTGCCAGCCTAACTAGCGGGACCTACAATGAGCAGTTCTTC. Translation gives CASLTSGTYNEQFF.

Written as DNA, the CDR3 is TGTGCCAGCAGCTTCACCGACTACGAGCAGTACTTC. It specifies CASSFTDYEQYF. The chain carries TRBV7-9 and TRBJ2-7; D not resolved. V was shortened by 3 bases and J by 3 bases, with 6 bases between the two germline ends. Germline CDR1 reads SEHNR; CDR2 reads FQNEAQ (reference sequence). The CDR3 runs to 12 residues. The full variable domain, completed using reference TRBV7-9 and TRBJ2-7, is DTGVSQNPRHKITKRGQNVTFRCDPISEHNRLYWYRQTLGQGPEFLTYFQNEAQLEKSRLLSDRFSAERPKGSFSTLEIQRTEQGDSAMYLCASSFTDYEQYFGPGTRLTVT.

The chain is built from TRBV10-1 and TRBJ2-2, with 8 bases that match TRBD2. CDR1 WNHNN and CDR2 SYGVQD come from the germline V gene (reference sequence). The CDR3 loop spans 14 amino acids. Trimming removed 7 bases from V and 7 bases from J; junction bases left unmatched: 8. This CDR3 reads CASNRGGAGGELFF. The CDR3 DNA reads TGCGCCAGCAATCGGGGGGGCGCCGGCGGGGAGCTGTTTTTT.

The CDR3, as DNA: TGCGCCAGCCGGGGGGATGGTGGCGGGAGGACGAATGAGCAGTTCTTC. Its translation: CASRGDGGGRTNEQFF. J is TRBJ2-1 and V is TRBV10-1, with 8 bases lining up with TRBD2. The junction had 16 bases not matched to a gene; V was cut back by 8 bases and J by 7 bases. The germline CDR1 and CDR2 sequences are WNHNN and SYGVQD (reference sequence). There are 16 residues in the CDR3.

This clone was seen a handful of times. This sequence joins TRBV28 and TRBJ2-7; D uncertain. The CDR3 sequence is 14 residues long. Germline V lookup: CDR1 MDHEN, CDR2 SYDVKM. V was trimmed by 5 bases and J by 2 bases, leaving 13 bases between them. In DNA form, the CDR3 reads TGTGCCAGCAGTGCTTGGACGGGTACCTACGAGCAGTACTTC. Its protein is CASSAWTGTYEQYF.

The J gene is TRBJ2-2, the V gene TRBV11-2; TRBD1 aligns across 8 bases. The CDR3 is 14 amino acids. Germline lookup yields CDR1 SGHAT and CDR2 FQNNGV. J lost 10 bases, V lost 1 base, and 5 bases had no gene match. This CDR3 is CASSLGSGGKELFF. CDR3 sequence (DNA): TGTGCCAGCAGCTTAGGCTCAGGGGGCAAGGAGCTGTTTTTT.

This clone was recorded a few times. The chain recombines TRBV14 with TRBJ2-2; D possibly corresponds to TRBD1 (5 bases). Germline V lookup: CDR1 SGHDN, CDR2 FVKESK. Deletions cut 4 bases from V and 5 bases from J, with 11 bases between. The CDR3 loop spans 14 amino acids. The CDR3 reads CASSPLTATGELFF. The CDR3 coding sequence is TGTGCCAGCAGCCCGTTGACAGCTACCGGGGAGCTGTTTTTT.

The chain uses TRBV28 and TRBJ1-1; D uncertain. Looked up from germline, CDR1 is MDHEN and CDR2 is SYDVKM. The V gene lost 1 base and the J gene lost 5 bases, with 8 bases spanning the gap. CDR3 length equals 13 residues. CDR3 residues: CASSLSGGTEAFF. Written as DNA, the CDR3 is TGTGCCAGCAGTTTATCGGGTGGAACTGAAGCTTTCTTT.

This rearrangement joins TRBV5-8 to TRBJ2-6; TRBD2 agrees at 10 bases. Losses at the gene ends were 8 bases for V and 0 bases for J; bases not matched to a gene: 8. CDR3 length equals 17 residues. CDR1 and CDR2 from the germline V gene are SGHTS and YDEGEE. The CDR3 DNA is TGTGCCAGGTTAGCGGGAGGTCTCTTCTCTGGGGCCAACGTCCTGACTTTC. Its protein is CARLAGGLFSGANVLTF.

This chain joins TRBV9 and TRBJ2-7; TRBD2 matches at 8 bases. The V gene's germline CDR1 is SGDLS and CDR2 YYNGEE. Trimming removed 4 bases from V and 4 bases from J; junction bases left unmatched: 7. The CDR3 has 14 amino acids. CDR3 bases: TGTGCCAGCAGCCCGCCAGCGGGAGATTACGAGCAGTACTTC. Its protein product is CASSPPAGDYEQYF.

This clone was seen more than once but under ten times. The chain links TRBV28 to TRBJ2-5, with TRBD2 matching over 9 bases. Per germline, CDR1 MDHEN and CDR2 SYDVKM. Trimming removed 5 bases from V and 3 bases from J; junction bases left unmatched: 10. This CDR3 contains 16 residues. The CDR3 region is CASSQPSSGAEETQYF. CDR3 nucleotides: TGTGCCAGCAGTCAACCTTCTAGCGGGGCGGAAGAGACCCAGTACTTC.

This clone came up a few times. The chain is built from TRBV29-1 and TRBJ2-5; no firm D call. The CDR3 length is 15 residues. The germline V and J ends were trimmed by 1 base and 0 bases, with 12 bases remaining between them. Germline V gives CDR1 SQVTM, CDR2 ANQGSEA. This CDR3 reads CSVEVNWAYQETQYF. The DNA for the CDR3 is TGCAGCGTTGAAGTAAATTGGGCGTACCAAGAGACCCAGTACTTC.

The V gene is TRBV15, the J gene TRBJ1-1; TRBD1 might be the D (6 bases). The CDR3 runs to 17 residues. The germline CDR1 and CDR2 sequences are LNHNV and YYDKDF (reference sequence). V lost 0 bases and J lost 0, with 14 bases in between. Here the CDR3 DNA reads TGTGCCACCAGCAGAGATTCAGGGGCACTCATGAACACTGAAGCTTTCTTT. Protein product: CATSRDSGALMNTEAFF.

The rearrangement links TRBV6-5 to TRBJ2-1; 12 bases are a match to TRBD2. Looked up from germline, CDR1 is MNHEY and CDR2 is SVGAGI. V was pared by 4 bases and J by 7 bases, with 8 bases of the junction left unmatched. This CDR3 spans 16 amino acids. The CDR3 region is CASSSASGRVVNEQFF. CDR3 nucleotides: TGTGCCAGCAGTTCCGCTAGCGGGAGGGTCGTAAATGAGCAGTTCTTC.

The chain employs TRBV28 and TRBJ1-6; 10 bases map to TRBD1. The CDR3 contains 12 residues. V dropped 9 bases and J dropped 8; count of bases not matched to a gene: 1. The germline CDR1 and CDR2 sequences are MDHEN and SYDVKM. CDR3 sequence (DNA): TGTGCCAGTGGACAGGGGGATTCACCCCTCCACTTT. Protein: CASGQGDSPLHF. Drawing the rest from reference TRBV28 and TRBJ1-6, the complete variable domain is DVKVTQSSRYLVKRTGEKVFLECVQDMDHENMFWYRQDPGLGLRLIYFSYDVKMKEKGDIPEGYSVSREKKERFSLILESASTNQTSMYLCASGQGDSPLHFGNGTRLTVT.

This clone was found once. The chain links TRBV7-3 to TRBJ1-1; TRBD1 aligns across 7 bases. J gave up 5 bases and V 4 bases, and 1 base lay outside the gene matches. The CDR3 consists of 12 residues. Germline-derived CDR1 and CDR2 are SGHTA and FQGTGA. CDR3 nucleotide sequence: TGTGCCAGCAGCTCAGGGGGTACTGAAGCTTTCTTT. Translating gives CASSSGGTEAFF.